This TCR beta chain was identified during a study of beta chain features in type 1 diabetes. For the study at large: Patients were similar to healthy donors in age and gender (as well as in cell yields). Examined across all samples were around 110,000,000 sorted cells.

CD4+ naive, central memory, regulatory and stem cell-like memory cells were sorted via CD45RO/CCR7/CD25/CD127/CD95/CD27. V was clipped by 6 bases and J by 7 bases, with 13 bases between them. The CDR3 consists of 13 residues. Germline V gene lookup returns CDR1 LNHDA and CDR2 SQIVND (reference sequence). Notes on this clone: Its target is not known.

Reverse transcribing all isolated RNA meant expressed TCRB transcripts were sequenced. Clones were read by immunoSEQ multiplex PCR, and TCRdb kept only the in-frame ones, dropping some. Here the sample spans 160,000 or so clones, about 8.3% being singletons. Study-level results: Moderately but significantly shorter TCRB CDR3s were found in Type 1 diabetes patients in all four CD4+ subsets. cDNA-based sequencing might over-represent cells highly expressing TCR.

This clonotype originated in a woman aged 18-29 years with type 1 diabetes. The source material was central memory CD4+ T cells from blood. The chain employs TRBV19 and TRBJ2-1; TRBD2 might be the D (6 bases). The CDR3 bases are TGTGCCAGTAGCGGGACTCTTCAAAATGAGCAGTTCTTC. Its translation is CASSGTLQNEQFF. Supplemented by reference TRBV19 and TRBJ2-1, the full variable domain reads DGGITQSPKYLFRKEGQNVTLSCEQNLNHDAMYWYRQDPGQGLRLIYYSQIVNDFQKGDIAEGYSVSREKKESFPLTVTSAQKNPTAFYLCASSGTLQNEQFFGPGTRLTVL.